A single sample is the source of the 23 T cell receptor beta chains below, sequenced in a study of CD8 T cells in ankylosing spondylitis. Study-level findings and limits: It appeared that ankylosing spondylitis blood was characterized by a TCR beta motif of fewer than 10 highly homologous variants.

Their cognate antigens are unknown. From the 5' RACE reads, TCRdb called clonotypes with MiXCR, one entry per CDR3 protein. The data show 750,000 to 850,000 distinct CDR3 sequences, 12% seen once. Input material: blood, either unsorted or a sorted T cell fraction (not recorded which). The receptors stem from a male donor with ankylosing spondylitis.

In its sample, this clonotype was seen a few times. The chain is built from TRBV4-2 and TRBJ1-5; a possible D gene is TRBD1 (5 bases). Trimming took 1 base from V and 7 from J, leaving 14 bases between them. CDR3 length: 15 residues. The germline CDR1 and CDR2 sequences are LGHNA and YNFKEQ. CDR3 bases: TGTGCCAGCAGCCAAGGGGGACCCCGGGGCCAGCCCCAGCATTTT. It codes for CASSQGGPRGQPQHF.

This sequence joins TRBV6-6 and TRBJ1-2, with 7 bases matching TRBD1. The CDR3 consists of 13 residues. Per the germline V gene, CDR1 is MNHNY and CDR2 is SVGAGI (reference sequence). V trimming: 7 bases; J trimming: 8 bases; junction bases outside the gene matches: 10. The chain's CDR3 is CASNPGGLGGYTF. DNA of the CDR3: TGTGCCAGCAATCCAGGGGGGCTTGGCGGCTACACCTTC.

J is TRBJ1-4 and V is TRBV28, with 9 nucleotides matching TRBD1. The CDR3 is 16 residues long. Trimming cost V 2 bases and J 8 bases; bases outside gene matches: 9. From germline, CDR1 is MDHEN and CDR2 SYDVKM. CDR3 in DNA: TGTGCCAGCAGTTTAACCCCCGGGACAGGGCCCGAAAAACTGTTTTTT. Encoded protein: CASSLTPGTGPEKLFF.

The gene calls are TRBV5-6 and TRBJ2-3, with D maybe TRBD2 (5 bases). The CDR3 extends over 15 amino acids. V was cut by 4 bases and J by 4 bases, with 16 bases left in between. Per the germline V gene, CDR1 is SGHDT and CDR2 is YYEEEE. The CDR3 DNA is TGTGCCAGCAGCGCGGGTGGCCCGAGCCCAGATACGCAGTATTTT. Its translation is CASSAGGPSPDTQYF.

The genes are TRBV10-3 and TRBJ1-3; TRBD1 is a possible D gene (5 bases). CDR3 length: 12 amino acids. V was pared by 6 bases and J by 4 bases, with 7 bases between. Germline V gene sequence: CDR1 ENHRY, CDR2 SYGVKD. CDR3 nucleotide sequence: TGTGCCATCAGGACAGTAGGAAACACCATATATTTT. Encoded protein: CAIRTVGNTIYF.

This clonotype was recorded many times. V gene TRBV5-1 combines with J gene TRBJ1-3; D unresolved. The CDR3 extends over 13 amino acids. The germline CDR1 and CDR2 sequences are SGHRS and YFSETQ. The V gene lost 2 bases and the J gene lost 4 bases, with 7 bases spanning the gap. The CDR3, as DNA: TGCGCCAGCAGCTTAGGCATCGGAAACACCATATATTTT. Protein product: CASSLGIGNTIYF. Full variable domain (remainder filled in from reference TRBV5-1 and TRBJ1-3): KAGVTQTPRYLIKTRGQQVTLSCSPISGHRSVSWYQQTPGQGLQFLFEYFSETQRNKGNFPGRFSGRQFSNSRSEMNVSTLELGDSALYLCASSLGIGNTIYFGEGSWLTVV.

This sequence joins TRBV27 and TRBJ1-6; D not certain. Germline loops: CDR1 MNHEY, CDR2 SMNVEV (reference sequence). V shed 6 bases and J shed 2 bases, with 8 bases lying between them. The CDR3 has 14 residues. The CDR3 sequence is CASRGWPYNSPLHF. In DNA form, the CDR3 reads TGTGCCAGCAGGGGGTGGCCCTATAATTCACCCCTCCACTTT.

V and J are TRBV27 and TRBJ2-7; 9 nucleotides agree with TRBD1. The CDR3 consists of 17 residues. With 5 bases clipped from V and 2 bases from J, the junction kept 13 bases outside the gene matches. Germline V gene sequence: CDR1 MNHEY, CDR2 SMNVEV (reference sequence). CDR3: CASSPLDSGQGPYEQYF. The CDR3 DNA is TGTGCCAGCAGTCCCCTGGATTCGGGACAGGGCCCCTACGAGCAGTACTTC.

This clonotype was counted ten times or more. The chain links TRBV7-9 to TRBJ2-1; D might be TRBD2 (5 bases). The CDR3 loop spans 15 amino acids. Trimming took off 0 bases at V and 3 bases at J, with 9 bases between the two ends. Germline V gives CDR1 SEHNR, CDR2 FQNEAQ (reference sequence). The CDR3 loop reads CASSLAGLLYNEQFF. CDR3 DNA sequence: TGTGCCAGCAGCTTAGCAGGACTTCTCTACAATGAGCAGTTCTTC.

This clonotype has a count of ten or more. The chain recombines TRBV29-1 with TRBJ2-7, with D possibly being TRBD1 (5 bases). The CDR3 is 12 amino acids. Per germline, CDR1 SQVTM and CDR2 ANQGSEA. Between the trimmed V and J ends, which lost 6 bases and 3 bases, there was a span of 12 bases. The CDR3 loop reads CSVLRVDYEQYF. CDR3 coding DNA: TGCAGCGTCCTCAGGGTAGACTACGAGCAGTACTTC.

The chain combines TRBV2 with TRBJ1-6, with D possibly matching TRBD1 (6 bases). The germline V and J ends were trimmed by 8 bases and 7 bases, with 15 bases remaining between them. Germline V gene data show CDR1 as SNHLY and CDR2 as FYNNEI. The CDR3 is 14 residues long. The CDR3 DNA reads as TGTGCCAGCTGTTACAGGGCAACGAATTCACCCCTCCACTTT. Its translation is CASCYRATNSPLHF.

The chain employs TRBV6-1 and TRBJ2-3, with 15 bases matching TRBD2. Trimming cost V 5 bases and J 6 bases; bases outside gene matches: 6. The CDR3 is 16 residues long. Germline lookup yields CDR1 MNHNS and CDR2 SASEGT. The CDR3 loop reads CASSRRTSGRADTQYF. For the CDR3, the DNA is TGTGCCAGCAGTAGACGGACTAGCGGGAGGGCGGATACGCAGTATTTT.

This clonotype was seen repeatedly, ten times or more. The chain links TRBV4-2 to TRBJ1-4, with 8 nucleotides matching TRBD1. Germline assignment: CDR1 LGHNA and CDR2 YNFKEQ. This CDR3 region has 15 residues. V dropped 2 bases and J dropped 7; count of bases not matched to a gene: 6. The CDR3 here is CASSQQTGGAEKLFF. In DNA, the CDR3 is TGTGCCAGCAGCCAACAAACAGGGGGGGCTGAAAAACTGTTTTTT.

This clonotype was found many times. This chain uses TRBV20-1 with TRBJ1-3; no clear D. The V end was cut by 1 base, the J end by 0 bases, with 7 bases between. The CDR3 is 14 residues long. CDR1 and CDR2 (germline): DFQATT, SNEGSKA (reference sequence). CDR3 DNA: TGCAGTGCTAGAGCAGCTCTCTCTGGAAACACCATATATTTT. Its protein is CSARAALSGNTIYF.

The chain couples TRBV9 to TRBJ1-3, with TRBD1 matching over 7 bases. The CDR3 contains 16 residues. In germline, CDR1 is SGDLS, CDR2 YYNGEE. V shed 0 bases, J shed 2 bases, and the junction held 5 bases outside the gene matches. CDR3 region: CASSVAIRGAGNTIYF. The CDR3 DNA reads TGTGCCAGCAGCGTAGCTATCAGGGGGGCTGGAAACACCATATATTTT.

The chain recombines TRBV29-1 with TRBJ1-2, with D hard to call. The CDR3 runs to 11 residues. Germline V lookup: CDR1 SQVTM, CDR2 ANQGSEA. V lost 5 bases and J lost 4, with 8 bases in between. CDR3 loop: CSVSLVYGYTF. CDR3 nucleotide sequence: TGCAGCGTTTCGTTAGTCTATGGCTACACCTTC.

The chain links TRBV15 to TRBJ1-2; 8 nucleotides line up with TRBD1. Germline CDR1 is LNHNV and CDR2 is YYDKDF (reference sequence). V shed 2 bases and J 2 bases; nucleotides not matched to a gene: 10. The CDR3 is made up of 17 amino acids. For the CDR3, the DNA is TGTGCCACCAGCAGAAGCTACACGGGACAGGCAAACTATGGCTACACCTTC. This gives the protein CATSRSYTGQANYGYTF.

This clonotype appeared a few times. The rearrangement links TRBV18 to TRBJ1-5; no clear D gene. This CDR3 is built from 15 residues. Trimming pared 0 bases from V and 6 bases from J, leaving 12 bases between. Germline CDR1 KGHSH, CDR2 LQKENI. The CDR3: CASSPPGRLVQPQHF. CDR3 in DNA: TGTGCCAGCTCACCACCCGGCCGGTTAGTTCAGCCCCAGCATTTT.

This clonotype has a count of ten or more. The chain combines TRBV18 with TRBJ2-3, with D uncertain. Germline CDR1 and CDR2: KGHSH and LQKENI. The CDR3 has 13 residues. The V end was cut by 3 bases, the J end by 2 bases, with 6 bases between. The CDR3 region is CASSPSLTDTQYF. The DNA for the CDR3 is TGTGCCAGCTCACCGAGTCTCACAGATACGCAGTATTTT.

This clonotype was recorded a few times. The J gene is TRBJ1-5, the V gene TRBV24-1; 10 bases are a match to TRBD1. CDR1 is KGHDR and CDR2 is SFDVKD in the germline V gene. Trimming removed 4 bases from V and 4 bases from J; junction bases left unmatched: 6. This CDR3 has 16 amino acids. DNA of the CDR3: TGTGCCACCAGTGACTCCGGGACAGGGGAAAATCAGCCCCAGCATTTT. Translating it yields CATSDSGTGENQPQHF.

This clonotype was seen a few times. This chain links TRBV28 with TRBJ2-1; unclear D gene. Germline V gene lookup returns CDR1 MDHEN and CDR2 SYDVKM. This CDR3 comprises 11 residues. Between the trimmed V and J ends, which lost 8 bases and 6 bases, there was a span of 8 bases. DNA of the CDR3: TGTGCCAGCGGCCCCCGCAATGAGCAGTTCTTC. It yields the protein CASGPRNEQFF.

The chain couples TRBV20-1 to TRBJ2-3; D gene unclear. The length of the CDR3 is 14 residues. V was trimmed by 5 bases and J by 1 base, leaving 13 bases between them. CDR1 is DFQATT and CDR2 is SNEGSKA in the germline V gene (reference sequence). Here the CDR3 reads CSAGPVRGTDTQYF. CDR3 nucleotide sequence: TGCAGTGCTGGCCCAGTTCGAGGCACAGATACGCAGTATTTT.

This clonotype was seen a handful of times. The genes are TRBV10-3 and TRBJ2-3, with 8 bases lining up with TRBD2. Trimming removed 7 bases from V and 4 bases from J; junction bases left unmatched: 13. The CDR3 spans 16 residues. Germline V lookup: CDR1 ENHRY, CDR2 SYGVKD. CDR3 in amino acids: CAINNPGLEFSDTQYF. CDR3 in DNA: TGTGCCATCAACAATCCGGGACTAGAGTTTTCAGATACGCAGTATTTT.